The sequence of this T cell receptor (beta chain) was determined in a study of T cell changes during pregnancy in multiple sclerosis. The CDR3 sequence is 14 residues long. V lost 3 bases to trimming and J lost 3 bases, with 12 bases between them. Germline assignment: CDR1 SGHRS and CDR2 YFSETQ. This table comes from immunoSEQ multiplex PCR, and its TCRdb copy is limited to in-frame clones, with some not included. The sample lists over 35,000 clones, over 75% occurring once. The sequence was obtained from a female donor with multiple sclerosis, enrolled in a pregnancy study. This sample comprised CD4+ T cells from peripheral blood mononuclear cells, obtained in the third trimester of pregnancy. V is TRBV5-1 and J is TRBJ1-1, with a weak D call TRBD1 (6 bases). The CDR3 DNA sequence: TGCGCCAGCAGCTCAAGACAGGATCACACTGAAGCTTTCTTT. Its translation is CASSSRQDHTEAFF. Drawing the rest from reference TRBV5-1 and TRBJ1-1, the complete variable domain is KAGVTQTPRYLIKTRGQQVTLSCSPISGHRSVSWYQQTPGQGLQFLFEYFSETQRNKGNFPGRFSGRQFSNSRSEMNVSTLELGDSALYLCASSSRQDHTEAFFGQGTRLTVV.